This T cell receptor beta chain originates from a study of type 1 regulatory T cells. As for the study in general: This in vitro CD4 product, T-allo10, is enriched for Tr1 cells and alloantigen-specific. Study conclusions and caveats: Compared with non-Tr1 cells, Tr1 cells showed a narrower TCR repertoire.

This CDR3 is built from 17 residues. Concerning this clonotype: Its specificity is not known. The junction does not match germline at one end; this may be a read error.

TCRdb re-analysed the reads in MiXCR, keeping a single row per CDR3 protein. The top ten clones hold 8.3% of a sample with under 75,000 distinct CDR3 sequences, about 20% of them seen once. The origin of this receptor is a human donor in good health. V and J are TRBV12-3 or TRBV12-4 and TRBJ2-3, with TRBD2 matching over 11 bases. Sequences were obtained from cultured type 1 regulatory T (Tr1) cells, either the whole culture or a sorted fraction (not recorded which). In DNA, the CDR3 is TGTGCCAGCAATTTACGACTACTAGCGGGAGAAGGAAATACGCAGTATTTT. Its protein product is CASNLRLLAGEGNTQYF.